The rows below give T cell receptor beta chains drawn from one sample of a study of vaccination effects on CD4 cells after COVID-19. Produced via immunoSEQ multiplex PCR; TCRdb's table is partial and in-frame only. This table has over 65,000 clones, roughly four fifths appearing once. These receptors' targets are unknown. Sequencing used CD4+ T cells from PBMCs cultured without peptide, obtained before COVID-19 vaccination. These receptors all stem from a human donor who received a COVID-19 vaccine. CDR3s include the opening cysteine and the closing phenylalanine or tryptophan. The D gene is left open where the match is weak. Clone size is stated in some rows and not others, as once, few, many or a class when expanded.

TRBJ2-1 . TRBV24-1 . CATSVSDSKQFF TGTGCCACCAGTGTATCCGATTCCAAGCAGTTCTTC
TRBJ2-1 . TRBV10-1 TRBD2 CASSGLAGASSYNEQFF TGCGCCAGCAGTGGACTAGCGGGGGCAAGCTCCTACAATGAGCAGTTCTTC
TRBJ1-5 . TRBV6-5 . CASSYSRQANQPQHF TGTGCCAGCAGTTACTCGAGACAGGCCAATCAGCCCCAGCATTTT
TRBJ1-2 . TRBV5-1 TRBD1 CASSVGTGGFYGYTF TGCGCCAGCAGCGTCGGGACAGGGGGTTTCTATGGCTACACCTTC
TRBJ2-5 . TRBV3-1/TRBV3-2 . CASSTRGRVLGTQYF TGTGCCAGCAGCACCCGAGGGCGGGTGCTGGGGACCCAGTACTTC
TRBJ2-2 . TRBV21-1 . CASSTPEVGELFF TGTGCCAGCAGCACCCCCGAGGTCGGGGAGCTGTTTTTT
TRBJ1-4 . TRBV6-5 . CASSPTGAEKLFF TGTGCCAGCAGTCCGACAGGCGCGGAAAAACTGTTTTTT
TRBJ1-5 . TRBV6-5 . CASTTGTEDQPQHF TGTGCCAGCACCACAGGGACGGAAGATCAGCCCCAGCATTTT
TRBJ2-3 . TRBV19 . CASSMGPSTDTQYF TGTGCCAGTAGTATGGGGCCTAGCACAGATACGCAGTATTTT
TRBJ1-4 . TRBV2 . CASSEGGLPNEKLFF TGTGCCAGCAGTGAAGGGGGACTTCCTAATGAAAAACTGTTTTTT
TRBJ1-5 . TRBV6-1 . CASSDHIRQVSNQPQHF TGTGCCAGCAGTGACCACATTCGACAGGTTAGCAATCAGCCCCAGCATTTT
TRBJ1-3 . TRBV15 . CATSTGSGNTIYF TGTGCCACCAGCACAGGCTCTGGAAACACCATATATTTT
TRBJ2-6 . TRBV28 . CASSLIGPSSGSGANVLTF TGTGCCAGCAGTTTAATAGGGCCAAGCTCCGGCTCTGGGGCCAACGTCCTGACTTTC
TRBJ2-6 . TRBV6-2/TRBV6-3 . CASSYESTRGPSGANVLTF TGTGCCAGCAGTTACGAAAGTACCAGGGGACCCTCTGGGGCCAACGTCCTGACTTTC
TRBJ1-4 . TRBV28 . CASSFPRGNEKLFF TGTGCCAGCAGTTTTCCCCGGGGGAATGAAAAACTGTTTTTT
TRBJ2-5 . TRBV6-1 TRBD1 CASSEVGTGGFARETQYF TGTGCCAGCAGTGAAGTAGGGACAGGGGGCTTTGCGAGAGAGACCCAGTACTTC
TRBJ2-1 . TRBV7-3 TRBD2 CASSLTGTTYNEQFF TGTGCCAGCAGCTTAACGGGGACTACTTACAATGAGCAGTTCTTC
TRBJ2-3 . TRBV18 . CASSGERDTQYF TGTGCCAGCTCAGGAGAGAGAGATACGCAGTATTTT
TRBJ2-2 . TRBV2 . CASSEPGNTGELFF TGTGCCAGCAGTGAACCAGGGAACACCGGGGAGCTGTTTTTT
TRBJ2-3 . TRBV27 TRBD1 CASSPAGGQGSGDTQYF TGTGCCAGCAGTCCAGCAGGTGGACAGGGGTCGGGAGATACGCAGTATTTT
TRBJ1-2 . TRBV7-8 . CASSFSRGTGYGYTF TGTGCCAGCAGCTTTTCTCGGGGCACGGGATATGGCTACACCTTC
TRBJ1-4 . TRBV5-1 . CASSLDSGRSGANEKLFF TGCGCCAGCAGCTTGGACTCGGGCCGGTCGGGGGCTAATGAAAAACTGTTTTTT
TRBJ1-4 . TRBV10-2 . CASRDPVETNEKLFF TGCGCCAGCAGAGACCCTGTCGAGACTAATGAAAAACTGTTTTTT
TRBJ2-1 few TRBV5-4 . CASSLDTGTYNEQFF TGTGCCAGCAGCTTGGATACTGGGACCTACAATGAGCAGTTCTTC
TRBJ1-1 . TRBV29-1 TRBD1 CSVDIKGARTEAFF TGCAGCGTTGATATTAAGGGGGCGCGGACTGAAGCTTTCTTT
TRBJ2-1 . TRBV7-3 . CASSPGDSSYNEQFF TGTGCCAGCAGCCCCGGGGATAGCTCCTACAATGAGCAGTTCTTC
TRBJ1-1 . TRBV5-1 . CASRDRDTHTEAFF TGCGCCAGCAGGGACCGGGACACACACACTGAAGCTTTCTTT
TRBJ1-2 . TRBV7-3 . CASSDKPGHNYGYTF TGTGCCAGCAGCGACAAACCAGGACATAACTATGGCTACACCTTC
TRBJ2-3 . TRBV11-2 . CASSFLLRGDTQYF TGTGCCAGCAGCTTCCTACTCAGGGGAGATACGCAGTATTTT
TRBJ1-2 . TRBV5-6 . CASSFSQSYGYTF TGTGCCAGCAGCTTTAGCCAGTCCTATGGCTACACCTTC
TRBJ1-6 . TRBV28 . CASSPPAGRNSPLHF TGTGCCAGCAGTCCCCCGGCAGGGCGGAATTCACCCCTCCACTTT
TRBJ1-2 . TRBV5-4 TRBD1 CASSLGGQRPNYGYTF TGTGCCAGCAGCTTGGGGGGACAGAGACCTAACTATGGCTACACCTTC
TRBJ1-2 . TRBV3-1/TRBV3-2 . CASSQDYDGYTF TGTGCCAGCAGCCAAGATTACGATGGCTACACCTTC
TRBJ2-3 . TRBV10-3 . CAISEKGSDTQYF TGTGCCATCAGTGAGAAGGGTTCGGATACGCAGTATTTT
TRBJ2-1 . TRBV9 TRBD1 CASSPRTGVIYNEQFF TGTGCCAGCAGCCCAAGGACAGGGGTTATCTACAATGAGCAGTTCTTC
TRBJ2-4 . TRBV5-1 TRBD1 CASSSSEGQGTIQYF TGCGCCAGCAGCTCGTCCGAAGGACAGGGGACAATTCAGTACTTC
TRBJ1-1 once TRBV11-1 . CASSLISLNTEAFF TGTGCCAGCAGCTTAATTTCGTTGAACACTGAAGCTTTCTTT
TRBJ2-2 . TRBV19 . CASDIPDRANTGELFF TGTGCCAGCGATATTCCCGACAGAGCGAACACCGGGGAGCTGTTTTTT
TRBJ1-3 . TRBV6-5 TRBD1 CAARGQGLLGNTIYF TGTGCCGCGAGGGGACAGGGACTTCTTGGAAACACCATATATTTT
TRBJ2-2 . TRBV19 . CASSMVAGGANTGELFF TGTGCCAGTAGTATGGTGGCAGGGGGGGCGAACACCGGGGAGCTGTTTTTT
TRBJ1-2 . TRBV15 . CATSREGISYGYTF TGTGCCACCAGCAGAGAAGGAATTAGCTATGGCTACACCTTC
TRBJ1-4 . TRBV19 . CASSIREKLFF TGTGCCAGTAGTATTCGGGAAAAACTGTTTTTT
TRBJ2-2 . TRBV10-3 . CAISQDSNTGELFF TGTGCCATCAGTCAAGACAGTAACACCGGGGAGCTGTTTTTT
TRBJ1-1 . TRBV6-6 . CASSLGGTNTEAFF TGTGCCAGCAGCCTCGGGGGAACGAACACTGAAGCTTTCTTT
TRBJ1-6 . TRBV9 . CASSVDLGVDSPLHF TGTGCCAGCAGCGTAGACCTGGGAGTCGATTCACCCCTCCACTTT
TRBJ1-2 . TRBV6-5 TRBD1 CASSRDRVNGYTF TGTGCCAGCAGTCGGGACAGGGTGAATGGCTACACCTTC
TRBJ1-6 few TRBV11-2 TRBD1 CASSLGGGVNSPLHF TGTGCCAGCAGCTTAGGAGGGGGCGTGAATTCACCCCTCCACTTT
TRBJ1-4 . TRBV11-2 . CASTRDRDEKLFF TGTGCCAGCACCCGAGACAGAGATGAAAAACTGTTTTTT
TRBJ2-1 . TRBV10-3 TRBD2 CAISDRPPGLAGGNEQFF TGTGCCATCAGTGATCGCCCACCTGGACTAGCGGGGGGCAATGAGCAGTTCTTC
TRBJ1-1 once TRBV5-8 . CASSSGQPNTEAFF TGTGCCAGCAGCAGTGGACAGCCCAACACTGAAGCTTTCTTT
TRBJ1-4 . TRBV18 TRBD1 CASSRQGGEKLFF TGTGCCAGCTCACGACAGGGGGGTGAAAAACTGTTTTTT
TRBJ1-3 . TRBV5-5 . CASSLDGGFGNTIYF TGTGCCAGCAGCTTGGACGGGGGCTTTGGAAACACCATATATTTT
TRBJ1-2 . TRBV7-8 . CASSSATLIGGYTF TGTGCCAGCAGCTCTGCAACGTTAATCGGCGGCTACACCTTC
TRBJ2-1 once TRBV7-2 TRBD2 CASSSVAGGSYNEQFF TGTGCCAGCAGCTCGGTAGCGGGGGGCTCCTACAATGAGCAGTTCTTC
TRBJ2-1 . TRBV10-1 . CASRNKKPPYNEQFF TGCGCCAGCAGAAACAAGAAACCACCCTACAATGAGCAGTTCTTC